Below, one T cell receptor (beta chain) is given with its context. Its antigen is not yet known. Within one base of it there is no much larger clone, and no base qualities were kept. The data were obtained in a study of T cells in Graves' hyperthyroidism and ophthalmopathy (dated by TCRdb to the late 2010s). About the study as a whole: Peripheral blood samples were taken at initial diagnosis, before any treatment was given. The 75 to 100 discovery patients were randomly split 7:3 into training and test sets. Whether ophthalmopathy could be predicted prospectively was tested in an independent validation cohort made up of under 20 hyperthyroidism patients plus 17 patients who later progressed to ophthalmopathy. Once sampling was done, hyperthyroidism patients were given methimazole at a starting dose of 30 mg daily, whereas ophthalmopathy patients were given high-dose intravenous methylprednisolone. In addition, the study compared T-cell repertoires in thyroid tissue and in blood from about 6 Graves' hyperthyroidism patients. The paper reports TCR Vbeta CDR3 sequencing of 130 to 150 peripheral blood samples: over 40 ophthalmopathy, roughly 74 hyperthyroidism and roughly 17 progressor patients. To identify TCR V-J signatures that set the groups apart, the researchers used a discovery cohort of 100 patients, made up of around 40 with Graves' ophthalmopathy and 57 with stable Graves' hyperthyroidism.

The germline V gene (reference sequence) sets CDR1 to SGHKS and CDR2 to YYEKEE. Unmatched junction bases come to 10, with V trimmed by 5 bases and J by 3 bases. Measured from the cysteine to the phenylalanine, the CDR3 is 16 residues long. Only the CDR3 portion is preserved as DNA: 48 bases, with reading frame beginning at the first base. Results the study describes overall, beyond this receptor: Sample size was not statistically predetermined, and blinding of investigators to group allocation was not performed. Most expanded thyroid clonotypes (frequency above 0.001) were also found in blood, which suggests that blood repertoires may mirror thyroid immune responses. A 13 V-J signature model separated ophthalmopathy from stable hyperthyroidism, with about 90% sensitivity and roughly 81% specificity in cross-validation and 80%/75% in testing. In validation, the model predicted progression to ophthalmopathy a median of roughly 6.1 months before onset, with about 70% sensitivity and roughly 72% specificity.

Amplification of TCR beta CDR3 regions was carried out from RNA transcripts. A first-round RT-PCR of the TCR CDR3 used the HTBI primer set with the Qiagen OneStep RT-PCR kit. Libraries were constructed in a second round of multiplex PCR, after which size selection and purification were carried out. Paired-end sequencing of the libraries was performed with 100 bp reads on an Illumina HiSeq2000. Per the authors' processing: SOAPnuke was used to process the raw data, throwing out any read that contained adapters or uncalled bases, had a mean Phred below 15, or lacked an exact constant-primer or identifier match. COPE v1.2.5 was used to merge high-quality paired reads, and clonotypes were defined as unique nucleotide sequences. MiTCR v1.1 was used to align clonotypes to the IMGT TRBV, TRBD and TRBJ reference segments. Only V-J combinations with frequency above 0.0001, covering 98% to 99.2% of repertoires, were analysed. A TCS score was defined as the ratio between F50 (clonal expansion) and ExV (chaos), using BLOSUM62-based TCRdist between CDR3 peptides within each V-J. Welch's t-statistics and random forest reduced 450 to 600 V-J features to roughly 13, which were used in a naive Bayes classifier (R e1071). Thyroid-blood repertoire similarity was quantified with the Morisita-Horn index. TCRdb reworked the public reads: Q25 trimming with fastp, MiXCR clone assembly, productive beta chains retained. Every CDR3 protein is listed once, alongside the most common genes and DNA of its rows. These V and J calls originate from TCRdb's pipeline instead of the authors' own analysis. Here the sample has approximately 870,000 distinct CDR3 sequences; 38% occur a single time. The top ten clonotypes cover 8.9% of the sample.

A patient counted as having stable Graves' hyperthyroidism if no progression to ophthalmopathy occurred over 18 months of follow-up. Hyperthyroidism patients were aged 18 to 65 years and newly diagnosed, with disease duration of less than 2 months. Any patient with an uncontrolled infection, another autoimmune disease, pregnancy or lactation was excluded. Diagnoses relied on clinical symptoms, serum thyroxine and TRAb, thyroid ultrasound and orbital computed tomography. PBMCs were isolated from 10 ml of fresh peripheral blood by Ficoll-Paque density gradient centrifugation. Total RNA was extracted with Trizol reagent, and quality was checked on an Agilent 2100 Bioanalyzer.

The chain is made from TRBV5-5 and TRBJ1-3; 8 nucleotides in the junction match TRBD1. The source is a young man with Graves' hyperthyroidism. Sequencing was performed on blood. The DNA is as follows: TGTGCCAGCAGTTACTCCCAGGGGGCGAATGGAAACACCATATATTTT. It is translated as CASSYSQGANGNTIYF.